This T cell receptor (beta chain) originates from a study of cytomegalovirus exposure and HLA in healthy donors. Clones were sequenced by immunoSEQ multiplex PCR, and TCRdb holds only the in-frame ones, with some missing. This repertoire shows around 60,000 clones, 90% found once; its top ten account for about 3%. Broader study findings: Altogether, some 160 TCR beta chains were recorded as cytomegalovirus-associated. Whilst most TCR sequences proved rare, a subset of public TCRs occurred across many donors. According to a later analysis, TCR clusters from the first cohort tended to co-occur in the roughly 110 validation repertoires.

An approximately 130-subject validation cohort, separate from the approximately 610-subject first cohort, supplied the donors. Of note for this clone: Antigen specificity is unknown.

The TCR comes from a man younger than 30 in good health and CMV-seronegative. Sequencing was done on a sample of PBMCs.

CDR3 protein: CASTLGGNYGYTF. In DNA form, the CDR3 reads TGTGCCAGTACCCTCGGCGGAAACTATGGCTACACCTTC. V usage is TRBV19 and J usage is TRBJ1-2; D remains ambiguous. CDR1 and CDR2 from the germline V gene are LNHDA and SQIVND (reference sequence). The CDR3 runs to 13 residues. Trimming cost V 7 bases and J 2 bases, with 11 bases left between them.